The sequence of this TCR beta chain was determined in a study of blood T cell repertoires in COVID-19. Study summary: The origin of the acute and convalescent COVID-19 samples was the United States, Italy and Spain. The analysed material was cDNA or gDNA that came from T cells, B-cell-depleted T cells, or PBMCs.

With 6 bases clipped from V and 6 bases from J, the junction kept 4 bases outside the gene matches. The CDR3 sequence is 14 residues long. Germline CDR1 SGHVS, CDR2 FNYEAQ. Authors' processing steps: Reference gene primer amplification yielded estimated nucleated cell counts. Clones were read by immunoSEQ multiplex PCR, and TCRdb kept only the in-frame ones, dropping some. The V and J calls and the clone size are those of that table, but D and trimming were determined from the DNA. The table lists tens of thousands of clones, 80% to 90% of them singletons, with under 15% in the top ten. This sequence was found in a man older than 75 with acute or convalescent COVID-19. This rearrangement joins TRBV7-6 to TRBJ1-6; 8 bases align to TRBD1. Sample: peripheral blood. CDR3 DNA: TGTGCCAGCAGGCCTGACAGGGGTAATTCACCCCTCCACTTT. Protein sequence: CASRPDRGNSPLHF.